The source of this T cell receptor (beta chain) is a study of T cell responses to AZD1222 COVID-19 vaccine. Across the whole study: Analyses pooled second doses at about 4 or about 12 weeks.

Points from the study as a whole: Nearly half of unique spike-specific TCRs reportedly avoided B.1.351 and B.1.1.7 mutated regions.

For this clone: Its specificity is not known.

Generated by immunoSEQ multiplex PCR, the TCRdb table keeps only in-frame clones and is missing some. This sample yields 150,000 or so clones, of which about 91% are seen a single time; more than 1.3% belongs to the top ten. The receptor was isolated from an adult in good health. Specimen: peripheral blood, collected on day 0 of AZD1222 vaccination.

The CDR3: CATSRDSLGLGGQVHNEQFF. In DNA form, the CDR3 reads TGTGCCACCAGCAGAGATTCATTAGGGTTAGGCGGCCAGGTTCACAATGAGCAGTTCTTC. The V call is TRBV15, the J call TRBJ2-1; D is unclear. There are 20 residues in the CDR3. Germline loops: CDR1 LNHNV, CDR2 YYDKDF (reference sequence). Trimming removed 0 bases from V and 5 bases from J, with 26 bases in between.